These 20 T cell receptor beta chains came from one sample sequenced in a study of PD-1 blockade in classical Hodgkin lymphoma. Every single patient, without exception, relapsed after autologous stem cell transplantation, and brentuximab vedotin exposure varied. Generated by immunoSEQ multiplex PCR, the TCRdb table keeps only in-frame clones and is missing some. Here the sample spans over 90,000 clones, roughly nine tenths being singletons. This sample comprised peripheral blood mononuclear cells (PBMCs), obtained before the second cycle of nivolumab. These TCRs come from a human donor with classical Hodgkin lymphoma.

This sequence joins TRBV4-1 and TRBJ2-6; maybe TRBD2 (7 bases). The V gene lost 2 bases and the J gene lost 0 bases, with 17 bases spanning the gap. Germline loops: CDR1 MGHRA, CDR2 YSYEKL. The CDR3 length is 19 residues. The CDR3 loop is CASSQRGAAASSGANVLTF. CDR3 bases: TGCGCCAGCAGCCAACGGGGGGCGGCCGCCAGCTCTGGGGCCAACGTCCTGACTTTC.

The chain is built from TRBV10-2 and TRBJ1-5, with TRBD1 matching over 9 bases. CDR1 is WSHSY and CDR2 is SAAADI in the germline V gene. CDR3 size: 20 residues. After removal of 0 bases from V and 2 bases from J, the junction contained 14 bases not matched to a gene. The CDR3 DNA is TGCGCCAGCAGTGAGTCGATGTGGGGACAGGGAAGGGGTGGCAATCAGCCCCAGCATTTT. Amino acid sequence: CASSESMWGQGRGGNQPQHF.

The V call is TRBV2, the J call TRBJ2-3; 7 bases match TRBD1. J lost 4 bases, V lost 8 bases, and 6 bases had no gene match. This CDR3 spans 13 amino acids. Germline CDR1 SNHLY, CDR2 FYNNEI. The CDR3 reads CASEGALSDTQYF. The CDR3 coding sequence is TGTGCCAGCGAGGGGGCGCTTTCAGATACGCAGTATTTT. Filled out from reference TRBV2 and TRBJ2-3, the complete variable domain reads EPEVTQTPSHQVTQMGQEVILRCVPISNHLYFYWYRQILGQKVEFLVSFYNNEISEKSEIFDDQFSVERPDGSNFTLKIRSTKLEDSAMYFCASEGALSDTQYFGPGTRLTVL.

V usage is TRBV15 and J usage is TRBJ2-2; no definite D call. The germline V and J ends were trimmed by 2 bases and 2 bases, with 0 bases remaining between them. The CDR3 consists of 12 residues. CDR1 and CDR2 from the germline V gene are LNHNV and YYDKDF (reference sequence). CDR3 sequence (DNA): TGTGCCACCAGCAGAAACACCGGGGAGCTGTTTTTT. It yields the protein CATSRNTGELFF.

This chain uses TRBV14 with TRBJ2-3; 10 bases are a match to TRBD1. V shed 5 bases, J shed 4 bases, and the junction held 3 bases outside the gene matches. Germline CDR1 and CDR2: SGHDN and FVKESK. The length of the CDR3 is 14 residues. The CDR3 DNA follows: TGTGCCAGCAGCTTGACAGGGGGCGCAGATACGCAGTATTTT. Amino acid sequence: CASSLTGGADTQYF.

This clone was counted only a few times. The chain joins TRBV19 to TRBJ2-2; tentative D call: TRBD1 (5 bases). Germline V gene sequence: CDR1 LNHDA, CDR2 SQIVND (reference sequence). The ends were cut back, 2 bases at V and 4 bases at J, with 23 bases in the middle. The CDR3 extends over 19 amino acids. In nucleotides, the CDR3 is TGTGCCAGTAGTATAATCGACAGCTATATCGGGTCTTCCACCGGGGAGCTGTTTTTT. Residues: CASSIIDSYIGSSTGELFF.

The V gene is TRBV6-5, the J gene TRBJ2-2; D gene uncertain. V was cut by 1 base and J by 7 bases, with 7 bases left in between. The CDR3 contains 13 residues. Germline V gene sequence: CDR1 MNHEY, CDR2 SVGAGI. The CDR3 coding sequence is TGTGCCAGCAGTTACTGGAGCGACGGGGAGCTGTTTTTT. It codes for CASSYWSDGELFF.

This clone was recorded once. The rearrangement uses TRBV7-8 and TRBJ1-5; D uncertain. CDR1 and CDR2 (germline): SGHVS, FQNEAQ. Trimming removed 4 bases at V and 0 bases at J, with 7 bases between. This CDR3 contains 14 residues. CDR3 region: CASSSYNSNQPQHF. CDR3 nucleotide sequence: TGTGCCAGCAGCTCATATAATAGCAATCAGCCCCAGCATTTT.

The J gene is TRBJ2-5, the V gene TRBV4-1, with no clear D. The DNA end is a closer match to TRBJ2-7, so the J assignment may be wrong. CDR1 and CDR2 from the germline V gene are MGHRA and YSYEKL. This CDR3 region has 14 residues. The CDR3 region is CASSQATHSYEQYF. For the CDR3, the DNA is TGCGCCAGCAGCCAAGCAACGCACTCCTACGAGCAGTACTTC.

In its sample, this clone was seen once. This sequence joins TRBV5-4 and TRBJ2-1; a possible D gene is TRBD2 (5 bases). V gave up 0 bases and J gave up 7 bases, with 11 bases separating them. Germline CDR1 and CDR2: SGHNT and YYREEE (reference sequence). The CDR3 spans 14 residues. CDR3 amino acids: CASSLVPSRNEQFF. The CDR3 bases are TGTGCCAGCAGCTTGGTCCCTAGCAGGAATGAGCAGTTCTTC.

The chain couples TRBV18 to TRBJ2-5; D may be TRBD1 (5 bases). The V end lost 6 bases, the J end lost 2 bases, and 13 bases lay between the germline ends. This CDR3 region has 14 residues. Per germline, CDR1 KGHSH and CDR2 LQKENI. DNA for the CDR3: TGTGCCAGCTCGCCGTCAGACAGACAAGAGACCCAGTACTTC. It codes for CASSPSDRQETQYF.

The chain carries TRBV7-6 and TRBJ1-6, with D tentatively TRBD1 (5 bases). Deletions cut 5 bases from V and 0 bases from J, with 14 bases between. The V gene's germline CDR1 is SGHVS and CDR2 FNYEAQ. The CDR3 is 17 residues long. The CDR3 spells CASSQTAPSSYNSPLHF. The CDR3, as DNA: TGTGCCAGCAGCCAGACAGCGCCGAGCTCCTATAATTCACCCCTCCACTTT. The full variable domain, completed using reference TRBV7-6 and TRBJ1-6, is GAGVSQSPRYKVTKRGQDVALRCDPISGHVSLYWYRQALGQGPEFLTYFNYEAQQDKSGLPNDRFSAERPEGSISTLTIQRTEQRDSAMYRCASSQTAPSSYNSPLHFGNGTRLTVT.

The chain is built from TRBV27 and TRBJ2-2; the D is unclear. CDR1 MNHEY and CDR2 SMNVEV come from the germline V gene (reference sequence). V lost 6 bases to trimming and J lost 1 base, with 6 bases between them. The CDR3 loop spans 13 amino acids. The DNA for the CDR3 is TGTGCCAGCAGCAACAGGAACACCGGGGAGCTGTTTTTT. Translated: CASSNRNTGELFF.

This clone was observed a handful of times. V is TRBV9 and J is TRBJ2-5; no reliable D call. V was cut by 3 bases and J by 1 base, with 7 bases left in between. The CDR3 contains 13 residues. The germline V gene encodes CDR1 SGDLS and CDR2 YYNGEE. CDR3 amino acids: CASSATLQETQYF. CDR3 DNA: TGTGCCAGCAGCGCCACTCTCCAAGAGACCCAGTACTTC.

This chain links TRBV9 with TRBJ2-3; D unresolved. Trimming stripped 2 bases from V and 3 bases from J, with 7 bases between. In germline, CDR1 is SGDLS, CDR2 YYNGEE. This CDR3 has 13 residues. The CDR3 loop reads CASSVPGTDTQYF. In DNA form, the CDR3 reads TGTGCCAGCAGCGTCCCCGGGACAGATACGCAGTATTTT. The full variable domain, completed using reference TRBV9 and TRBJ2-3, is DSGVTQTPKHLITATGQRVTLRCSPRSGDLSVYWYQQSLDQGLQFLIQYYNGEERAKGNILERFSAQQFPDLHSELNLSSLELGDSALYFCASSVPGTDTQYFGPGTRLTVL.

The chain uses TRBV7-2 and TRBJ2-1; D possibly matches TRBD1 or TRBD2 (5 bases each). V lost 6 bases to trimming and J lost 2 bases, with 17 bases between them. CDR1 and CDR2 (germline): SGHTA, FQGNSA. The CDR3 contains 16 residues. The CDR3 DNA sequence: TGTGCCAGCAGAGTTCCGACCGGGACCACCTACAATGAGCAGTTCTTC. Encoded protein: CASRVPTGTTYNEQFF.

The chain has TRBV10-3 and TRBJ2-1; maybe TRBD1 (6 bases). Trimming left V 8 bases short and J 4 bases short, with 9 bases between. The CDR3 totals 12 residues. Germline-derived CDR1 and CDR2 are ENHRY and SYGVKD. In nucleotides, the CDR3 is TGTGCCATCCTCGGACAGTACAATGAGCAGTTCTTC. Amino acid sequence: CAILGQYNEQFF.

V gene TRBV29-1 combines with J gene TRBJ2-7; D possibly corresponds to TRBD2 (6 bases). CDR3 length: 11 amino acids. Germline V gene data show CDR1 as SQVTM and CDR2 as ANQGSEA. With 5 bases removed from V and 7 bases from J, the gap between germline ends came to 12 bases. The CDR3 DNA reads as TGCAGCGTTACGGGAGCGAGGGAGCAGTACTTC. Protein: CSVTGAREQYF.

The rearrangement links TRBV11-3 to TRBJ2-3; D is possibly TRBD2 (6 bases). The CDR3 contains 13 residues. V was pared by 4 bases and J by 5 bases, with 10 bases between. The V gene's germline CDR1 is SGHNT and CDR2 YENEEA. The CDR3 DNA reads as TGTGCCAGCAGCTCGACTAGGAGAGATACGCAGTATTTT. It encodes CASSSTRRDTQYF.

The chain joins TRBV27 to TRBJ2-7; 13 bases are a match to TRBD2. The V and J ends lost 5 bases and 2 bases, in that order; junction bases with no gene match: 9. Germline CDR1 is MNHEY and CDR2 is SMNVEV (reference sequence). The CDR3 loop spans 17 amino acids. This chain's CDR3 is CASSHRTSGGGPYEQYF. As DNA, the CDR3 is TGTGCCAGCAGTCACCGAACTAGCGGGGGGGGACCCTACGAGCAGTACTTC.